This TCR beta chain is from a study of beta chain features in type 1 diabetes (dated by TCRdb to 2016 to 2019). Background for the entire study: No differences in mean age, gender distribution, total cell number or subset yield were found between patients and healthy donors. A total of approximately 99,000,000 sorted cells were examined across all samples, and RNA yield correlated strongly with the number of cells per subset. Regulatory and stem cell-like memory subsets were isolated from only 8 patients and about 8 healthy donors, whereas naive and central memory subsets came from all 28 donors. In the study, recently diagnosed type 1 diabetes patients and matched healthy donors were compared on the TCRB repertoires of their sorted circulating CD4+ T cell subsets.

Each donor gave one peripheral blood draw, averaging about 120 mL, which was collected into heparinised tubes. A BD FACSAria II was used to sort naive, central memory, regulatory and stem cell-like memory CD4+ T cells with a panel that included CD45RO, CCR7, CD25, CD127, CD95 and CD27. Every sorted population had a purity above 95%. PBMCs were isolated immediately by Lymphoprep density gradient centrifugation and stained directly without culture. To minimize batch effects, samples were stained and sorted in pairs, one healthy donor with one patient per experiment. Study-wide conclusions, independent of this receptor: Naive, central memory and regulatory TCRB repertoires appeared to be more alike among patients than among healthy donors. Fewer insertions and more nucleotide deletions at VDJ recombination sites were observed in patients with type 1 diabetes, implying thymic rearrangement abnormalities. Shorter templates might be favored by PCR, yet because patient and control samples were amplified and corrected together, any such skew would affect both groups equally. A moderate but significant shortening of TCRB CDR3 length was observed in type 1 diabetes patients in all four CD4+ subsets. HLA sub-analyses involved small numbers of individuals, so any influence of HLA type on TCRB rearrangement remained unresolved. Sequencing cDNA rather than genomic DNA could over-represent highly expressing activated cells, although activation and CD3 levels did not differ between groups.

The CDR3, cysteine through phenylalanine, is 14 amino acids long. The read is trimmed to its CDR3 DNA, 42 bases read in frame from base 1. Sequences SSHAT (CDR1) and FNYEAQ (CDR2) are obtained from the germline V gene (reference sequence). All of the isolated RNA was reverse transcribed with the High Capacity cDNA Reverse Transcription Kit, so expressed TCRB transcripts were sequenced. Deep immunoSEQ sequencing was applied to naive, central memory and regulatory T cell samples, giving an average of roughly 3.5 million total reads per sample. After sorted cells were lysed in RLT buffer, RNA was extracted with DNase-treated RNeasy Micro or Mini kits, with the choice depending on cell number. Each cell subset was processed on its own to prevent cross-contamination, while patient and healthy donor samples were processed together. TCRB sequences were amplified from cDNA with the immunoSEQ multiplex PCR, producing 87-bp fragments spanning the CDR3 region. The amplicons were sequenced using the Illumina HiSeq platform. The source study handled its data this way. PCR bias was computationally corrected using synthetic template baselines, reads within Hamming distance 2 were collapsed, and singletons that could not be merged were discarded. Reads were aligned to IMGT to assign V, D and J genes, CDR3 length, and insertions or deletions at six rearrangement sites. Clonotype counts were normalized to sorted cell number within each subset before computing true diversity and Gini coefficients with the tcR R package. Repertoire sharing was quantified using the overlap coefficient calculated on TCRB nucleotide sequences. Out-of-frame TCRB sequences from naive cells were analyzed to stand in for the pre-selection repertoire. TCRdb obtained this table from immuneACCESS and retained in-frame rearrangements with V and J assigned. These tables miss some clones; where compared with another copy, unresolved V genes account for less than half of the shortfall, and the remainder is unexplained. From that table come the V and J calls and clone size; the DNA was used to work out D and trimming. Recorded for this sample are a few hundred thousand clones; 30% of them occurred a single time. The leading ten clones occupy around 0.065% of the sample.

This clone has only a few counts. Its antigen remains undetermined. One junction end disagrees with the germline gene, perhaps due to a read error. Recombination joined TRBV7-7 with TRBJ2-7, and 10 bases in between align with TRBD2. Sequencing used naive CD4+ T cells from blood. The cell subset or site label for this specimen denotes: true naive CD4+ T cells. The TCR was taken from a young man in good health. The CDR3: CASSPSGSSYEQYF. The nucleotides read TGTGCTAGCAGCCCTAGCGGGAGCTCCTACGAGCAGTACTTC.